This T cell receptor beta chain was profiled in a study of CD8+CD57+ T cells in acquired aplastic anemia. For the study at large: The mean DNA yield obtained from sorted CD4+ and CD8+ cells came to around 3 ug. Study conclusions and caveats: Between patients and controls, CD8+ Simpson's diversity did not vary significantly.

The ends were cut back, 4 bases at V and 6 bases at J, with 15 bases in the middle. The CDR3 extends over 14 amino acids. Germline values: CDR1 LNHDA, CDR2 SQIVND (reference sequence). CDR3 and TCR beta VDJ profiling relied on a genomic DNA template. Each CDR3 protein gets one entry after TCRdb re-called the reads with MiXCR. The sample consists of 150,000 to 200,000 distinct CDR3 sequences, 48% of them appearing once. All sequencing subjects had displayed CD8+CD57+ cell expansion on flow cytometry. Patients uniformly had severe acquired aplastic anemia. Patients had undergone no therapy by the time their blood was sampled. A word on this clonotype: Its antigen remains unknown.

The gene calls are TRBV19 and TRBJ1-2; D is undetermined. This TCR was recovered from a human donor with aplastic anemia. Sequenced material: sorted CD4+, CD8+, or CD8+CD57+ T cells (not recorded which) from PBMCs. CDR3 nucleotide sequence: TGTGCCAGTAGTACCTCGTTCCGGCGCGATGGCTACACCTTC. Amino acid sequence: CASSTSFRRDGYTF.